Shown below are 21 T cell receptor beta chains from a single sample sequenced in a study of T cell responses to AZD1222 COVID-19 vaccine. Some clones are missing from TCRdb's copy, which holds only in-frame ones; the method was immunoSEQ multiplex PCR. The sample lists 150,000 or so clones, about 90% seen once, with about 4% in the top ten. The specimen comprised peripheral blood, sampled 28 days after the second AZD1222 dose. The receptors derive from an adult who received the AZD1222 COVID-19 vaccine.

The rearrangement joins TRBV6-1 to TRBJ1-2; the D gene is possibly TRBD1 (6 bases). Germline V lookup: CDR1 MNHNS, CDR2 SASEGT. V lost 8 bases and J 4 bases, leaving 14 bases between the germline ends. This CDR3 has 13 residues. CDR3 sequence (DNA): TGTGCCAGCTCAGGGGTACAGAGCTATGGCTACACCTTC. It translates to CASSGVQSYGYTF.

The chain employs TRBV18 and TRBJ1-1; 11 bases match TRBD1. Per the germline V gene, CDR1 is KGHSH and CDR2 is LQKENI. V lost 2 bases and J lost 5; bases outside the gene matches: 4. This CDR3 contains 15 residues. CDR3 DNA: TGTGCCAGCTCACCAGCGGGACAGGGGGGAACTGAAGCTTTCTTT. Residues: CASSPAGQGGTEAFF.

The chain employs TRBV29-1 and TRBJ1-1; D gene ambiguous. The ends were cut back, 7 bases at V and 4 bases at J, with 7 bases in the middle. Germline-derived CDR1 and CDR2 are SQVTM and ANQGSEA. The CDR3 is made up of 10 amino acids. CDR3 sequence reads: CSGSITEAFF. The CDR3 region has the DNA TGCAGCGGTTCGATCACTGAAGCTTTCTTT.

This chain connects TRBV27 to TRBJ2-3, with D possibly TRBD1 on 6 matching bases. Germline V gene lookup returns CDR1 MNHEY and CDR2 SMNVEV (reference sequence). V lost 3 bases to trimming and J lost 5 bases, with 15 bases between them. This CDR3 region has 15 residues. In nucleotides, the CDR3 is TGTGCCAGCAGTTTCGTACAGGGCCGGGGAGATACGCAGTATTTT. This sequence encodes CASSFVQGRGDTQYF.

The genes are TRBV7-2 and TRBJ2-3, with a possible D match to TRBD2 (6 bases). The CDR3 is made up of 17 amino acids. The germline V and J ends were trimmed by 0 bases and 3 bases, with 16 bases remaining between them. CDR1 and CDR2 (germline): SGHTA, FQGNSA. The CDR3 bases are TGTGCCAGCAGCTTAGCGGCGACTAGGGCACAAACAGATACGCAGTATTTT. It codes for CASSLAATRAQTDTQYF.

The V and J genes are TRBV6-5 and TRBJ1-5; the match to TRBD1 covers 8 bases. Germline CDR1 MNHEY, CDR2 SVGAGI. The CDR3 totals 14 residues. The J segment lost 6 bases and the V segment lost 7 bases, leaving 8 bases of the junction unmatched. The chain's CDR3 is CASIRQGAPQPQHF. Here the CDR3 DNA reads TGTGCCAGCATAAGGCAGGGGGCGCCTCAGCCCCAGCATTTT.

The V call is TRBV5-1, the J call TRBJ1-1; 8 positions agree with TRBD1. Losses at the gene ends were 0 bases for V and 4 bases for J; bases not matched to a gene: 5. CDR3 length: 15 amino acids. CDR1 SGHRS and CDR2 YFSETQ come from the germline V gene. For the CDR3, the DNA is TGCGCCAGCAGCTTGGCCGACAGGGGAGGCACTGAAGCTTTCTTT. Translation: CASSLADRGGTEAFF. Variable domain in full (rest from reference TRBV5-1 and TRBJ1-1): KAGVTQTPRYLIKTRGQQVTLSCSPISGHRSVSWYQQTPGQGLQFLFEYFSETQRNKGNFPGRFSGRQFSNSRSEMNVSTLELGDSALYLCASSLADRGGTEAFFGQGTRLTVV.

The chain couples TRBV12-3 or TRBV12-4 to TRBJ2-1; D call uncertain. V was pared by 3 bases and J by 8 bases, with 5 bases between. The CDR3 extends over 11 amino acids. The CDR3 DNA sequence: TGTGCCAGCAGTTTGACTCATGAGCAGTTCTTC. It encodes CASSLTHEQFF.

The chain couples TRBV5-1 to TRBJ2-2; 9 bases agree with TRBD1. Trimming removed 6 bases from V and 5 bases from J; junction bases left unmatched: 8. In germline, CDR1 is SGHRS, CDR2 YFSETQ. The CDR3 has 15 amino acids. CDR3: CASILTGGGTGELFF. DNA for the CDR3: TGCGCCAGCATCTTAACAGGGGGCGGAACCGGGGAGCTGTTTTTT.

This clone was observed a handful of times. The rearrangement joins TRBV13 to TRBJ2-7, with D tentatively TRBD1 (6 bases). V dropped 3 bases and J dropped 2 bases, with 11 bases sitting between them. This CDR3 is built from 14 residues. CDR1 is PRHDT, CDR2 FYEKMQ, per germline (reference sequence). CDR3 in amino acids: CASSFGQSAYEQYF. Here the CDR3 DNA reads TGTGCCAGCAGCTTCGGACAGTCGGCCTACGAGCAGTACTTC.

The CDR3, as DNA: TGCAGCGTTGAGGGGGCAGGACAAAATGAAAAACTGTTTTTT. Amino acids: CSVEGAGQNEKLFF. This chain joins TRBV29-1 and TRBJ1-4; perhaps TRBD1 as D (6 bases). The length of the CDR3 is 14 residues. Germline assignment: CDR1 SQVTM and CDR2 ANQGSEA. V shed 3 bases and J shed 5 bases, with 13 bases lying between them.

The V gene is TRBV3-1 (or the pseudogene TRBV3-2), the J gene TRBJ2-5, with a weak D call TRBD1 (6 bases). Per the germline V gene, CDR1 is LGHDT and CDR2 is YNNKEL (reference sequence). This CDR3 has 15 amino acids. With 3 bases removed from V and 1 base from J, the gap between germline ends came to 12 bases. CDR3 residues: CASSHHRDGQETQYF. The CDR3 nucleotides read TGTGCCAGCAGCCATCACAGGGACGGCCAAGAGACCCAGTACTTC.

This clone was seen a few times. CDR3 sequence (DNA): TGTGCCAGCGGTAGCGGGAGGAGCTCCTACGAGCAGTACTTC. It encodes CASGSGRSSYEQYF. The rearrangement uses TRBV6-6 and TRBJ2-7; 10 bases fit TRBD2. Germline-derived CDR1 and CDR2 are MNHNY and SVGAGI (reference sequence). V shed 8 bases and J 0 bases; nucleotides not matched to a gene: 4. The CDR3 is made up of 14 amino acids.

The chain recombines TRBV2 with TRBJ1-1, with TRBD1 as a possible D gene (5 bases). The CDR3 extends over 14 amino acids. In germline, CDR1 is SNHLY, CDR2 FYNNEI. The V end lost 1 base, the J end lost 3 bases, and 9 bases lay between the germline ends. The CDR3 here is CASSEGRADTEAFF. The CDR3 nucleotides read TGTGCCAGCAGTGAAGGCAGGGCCGACACTGAAGCTTTCTTT.

The V call is TRBV6-1, the J call TRBJ2-7; 9 bases line up with TRBD2. The CDR3 is made up of 16 amino acids. The V gene's germline CDR1 is MNHNS and CDR2 SASEGT. J lost 6 bases, V lost 4 bases, and 13 bases had no gene match. In nucleotides, the CDR3 is TGTGCCAGCAGTGCCCCGTTGGGCGGGGGGGCCCTCGAGCAGTACTTC. Amino acids: CASSAPLGGGALEQYF.

The CDR3 region has the DNA TGTGCCAGCAGTGTTCTACAACTTAATGAAAAACTGTTTTTT. The encoded protein is CASSVLQLNEKLFF. The J gene is TRBJ1-4, the V gene TRBV2, with D uncertain. Germline V gene sequence: CDR1 SNHLY, CDR2 FYNNEI. The CDR3 is 14 residues long. V was cut by 4 bases and J by 4 bases, with 10 bases left in between.

This chain joins TRBV21-1 and TRBJ2-5; the table gives TRBD1 as D, unverified against the DNA. TRBV21-1 is marked as a pseudogene. This CDR3 has 18 amino acids. CDR3 loop: CASSKDHALTLWFQSQYF. The CDR3 DNA sequence: TGTGCCAGCAGCAAAGACCATGCCCTTACATTGTGGTTCCAGTCCCAGTACTTC.

V usage is TRBV21-1 and J usage is TRBJ1-2. TRBV21-1 is deemed a pseudogene. This CDR3 contains 14 residues. This CDR3 reads CASNPRRSNYGYTF. In DNA, the CDR3 is TGTGCCAGCAACCCCCGGAGGTCGAACTATGGCTACACCTTC.

V is TRBV15 and J is TRBJ1-4; tentative D call: TRBD1 (5 bases). The ends were cut back, 4 bases at V and 7 bases at J, with 16 bases in the middle. CDR3 length: 15 amino acids. Looked up from germline, CDR1 is LNHNV and CDR2 is YYDKDF (reference sequence). CDR3 nucleotide sequence: TGTGCCACCAGCACAAGCGGGACGGTTCTTGAAAAACTGTTTTTT. Translation gives CATSTSGTVLEKLFF. The variable domain in full, with the rest retrieved from reference TRBV15 and TRBJ1-4, is DAMVIQNPRYQVTQFGKPVTLSCSQTLNHNVMYWYQQKSSQAPKLLFHYYDKDFNNEADTPDNFQSRRPNTSFCFLDIRSPGLGDTAMYLCATSTSGTVLEKLFFGSGTQLSVL.

This chain joins TRBV29-1 and TRBJ2-3, with unresolved D. The V gene lost 2 bases and the J gene lost 0 bases, with 3 bases spanning the gap. Germline V lookup: CDR1 SQVTM, CDR2 ANQGSEA. CDR3 length: 12 amino acids. CDR3 bases: TGCAGCGTTGAAACTAGCACAGATACGCAGTATTTT. Amino acid sequence: CSVETSTDTQYF.

The genes are TRBV2 and TRBJ1-5; D remains unclear. The CDR3 loop spans 15 amino acids. From germline, CDR1 is SNHLY and CDR2 FYNNEI. The V end lost 4 bases, the J end lost 0 bases, and 10 bases lay between the germline ends. DNA of the CDR3: TGTGCCAGCAGTGCTCTAAGCCATAGCAATCAGCCCCAGCATTTT. Its translation is CASSALSHSNQPQHF.